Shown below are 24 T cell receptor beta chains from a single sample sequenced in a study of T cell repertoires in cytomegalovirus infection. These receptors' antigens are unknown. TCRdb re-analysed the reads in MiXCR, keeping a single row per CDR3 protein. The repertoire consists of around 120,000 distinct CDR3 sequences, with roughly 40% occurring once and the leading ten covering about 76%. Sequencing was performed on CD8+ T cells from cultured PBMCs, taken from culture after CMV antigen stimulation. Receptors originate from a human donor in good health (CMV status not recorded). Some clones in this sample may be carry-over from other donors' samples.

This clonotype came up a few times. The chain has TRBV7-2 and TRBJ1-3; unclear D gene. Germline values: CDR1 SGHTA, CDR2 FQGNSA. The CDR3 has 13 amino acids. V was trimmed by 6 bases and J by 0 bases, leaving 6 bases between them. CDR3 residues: CASRTGSGNTIYF. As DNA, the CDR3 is TGTGCCAGCAGGACCGGCTCTGGAAACACCATATATTTT.

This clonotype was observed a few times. The DNA for the CDR3 is TGTGCCAGCGAAGGAGGAGGGGGCGGTGCGGGGTTCTTT. Translating gives CASEGGGGGAGFF. This chain joins TRBV7-2 and TRBJ1-1; TRBD1 matches 7 bases. This CDR3 has 13 residues. V lost 8 bases to trimming and J lost 14 bases; unmatched junction nucleotides: 17. Germline V CDR1 and CDR2: SGHTA, FQGNSA.

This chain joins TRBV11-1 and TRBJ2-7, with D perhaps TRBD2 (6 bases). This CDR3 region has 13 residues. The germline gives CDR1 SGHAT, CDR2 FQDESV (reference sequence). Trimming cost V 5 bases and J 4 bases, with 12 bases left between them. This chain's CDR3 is CASSPTGGYEQYF. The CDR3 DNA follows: TGTGCCAGCAGCCCCACCGGGGGTTACGAGCAGTACTTC. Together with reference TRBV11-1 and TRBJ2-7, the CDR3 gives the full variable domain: EAEVAQSPRYKITEKSQAVAFWCDPISGHATLYWYRQILGQGPELLVQFQDESVVDDSQLPKDRFSAERLKGVDSTLKIQPAELGDSAMYLCASSPTGGYEQYFGPGTRLTVT.

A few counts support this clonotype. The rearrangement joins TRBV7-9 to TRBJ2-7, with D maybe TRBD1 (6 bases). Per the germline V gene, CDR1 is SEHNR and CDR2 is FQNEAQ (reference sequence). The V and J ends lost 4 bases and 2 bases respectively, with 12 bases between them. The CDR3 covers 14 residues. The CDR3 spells CASSSDNRAYEQYF. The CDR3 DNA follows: TGTGCCAGCAGCTCCGATAACAGGGCCTACGAGCAGTACTTC.

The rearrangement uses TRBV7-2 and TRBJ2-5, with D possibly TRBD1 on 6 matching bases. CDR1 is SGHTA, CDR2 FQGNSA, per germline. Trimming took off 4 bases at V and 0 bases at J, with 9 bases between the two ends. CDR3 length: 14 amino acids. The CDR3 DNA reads TGTGCCAGCAGCTACGACAGGAACCAAGAGACCCAGTACTTC. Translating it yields CASSYDRNQETQYF.

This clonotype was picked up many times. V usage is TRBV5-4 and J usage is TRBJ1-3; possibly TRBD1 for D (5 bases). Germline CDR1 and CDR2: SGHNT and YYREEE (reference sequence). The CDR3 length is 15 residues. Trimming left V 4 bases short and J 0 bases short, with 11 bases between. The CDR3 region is CASSAGTYSGNTIYF. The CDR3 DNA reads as TGTGCCAGCAGCGCCGGGACCTACTCTGGAAACACCATATATTTT.

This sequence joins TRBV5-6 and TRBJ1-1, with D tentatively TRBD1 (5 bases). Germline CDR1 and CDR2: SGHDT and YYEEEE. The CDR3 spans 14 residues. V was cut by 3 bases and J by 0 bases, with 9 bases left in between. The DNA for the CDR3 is TGTGCCAGCAGCTCGGGACTCTTGAACACTGAAGCTTTCTTT. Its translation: CASSSGLLNTEAFF. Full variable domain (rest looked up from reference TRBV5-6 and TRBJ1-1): DAGVTQSPTHLIKTRGQQVTLRCSPKSGHDTVSWYQQALGQGPQFIFQYYEEEERQRGNFPDRFSGHQFPNYSSELNVNALLLGDSALYLCASSSGLLNTEAFFGQGTRLTVV.

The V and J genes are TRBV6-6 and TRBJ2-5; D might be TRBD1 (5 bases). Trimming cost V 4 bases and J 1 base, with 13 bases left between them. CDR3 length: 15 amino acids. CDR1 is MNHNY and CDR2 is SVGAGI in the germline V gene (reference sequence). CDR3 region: CASSSPTDAQETQYF. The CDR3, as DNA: TGTGCCAGCAGTTCCCCGACAGACGCCCAAGAGACCCAGTACTTC.

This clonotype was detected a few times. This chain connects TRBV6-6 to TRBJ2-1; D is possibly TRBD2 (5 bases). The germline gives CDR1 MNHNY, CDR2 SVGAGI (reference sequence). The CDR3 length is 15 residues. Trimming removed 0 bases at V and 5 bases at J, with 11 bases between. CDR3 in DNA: TGTGCCAGCAGTTACTCGACGGGGTGGAACAATGAGCAGTTCTTC. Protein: CASSYSTGWNNEQFF.

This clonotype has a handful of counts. The CDR3 nucleotides read TGCAGTGCTAGCCCCGAAGGACAAGAGACCCAGTACTTC. Protein: CSASPEGQETQYF. The J gene is TRBJ2-5, the V gene TRBV20-1, with D hard to call. Germline CDR1 and CDR2: DFQATT and SNEGSKA (reference sequence). Trimming removed 3 bases from V and 2 bases from J, with 10 bases in between. The CDR3 runs to 13 residues.

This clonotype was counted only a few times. CDR3 sequence (DNA): TGTGCCAGCAGCCAATCGTTGGGACCGAGCTACGAGCAGTACTTC. Translation gives CASSQSLGPSYEQYF. The J gene is TRBJ2-7, the V gene TRBV16; either TRBD1 or TRBD2 may supply D (5 bases each). The CDR3 has 15 residues. Germline lookup yields CDR1 KGHSY and CDR2 FQNENV. Deletions cut 0 bases from V and 3 bases from J, with 12 bases between.

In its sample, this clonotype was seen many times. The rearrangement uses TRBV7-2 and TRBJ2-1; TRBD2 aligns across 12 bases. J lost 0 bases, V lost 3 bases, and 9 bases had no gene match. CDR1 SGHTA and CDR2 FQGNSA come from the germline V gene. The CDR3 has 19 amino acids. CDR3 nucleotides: TGTGCCAGCAGCTTTATACTAGCGGGGGGTCCGAGCTCCTACAATGAGCAGTTCTTC. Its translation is CASSFILAGGPSSYNEQFF.

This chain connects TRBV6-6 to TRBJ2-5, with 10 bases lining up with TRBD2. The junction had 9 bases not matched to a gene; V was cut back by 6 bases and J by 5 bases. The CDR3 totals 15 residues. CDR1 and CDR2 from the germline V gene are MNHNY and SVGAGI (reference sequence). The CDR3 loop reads CASRQSGGAWETQYF. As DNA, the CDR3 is TGTGCCAGCAGACAAAGCGGGGGGGCATGGGAGACCCAGTACTTC.

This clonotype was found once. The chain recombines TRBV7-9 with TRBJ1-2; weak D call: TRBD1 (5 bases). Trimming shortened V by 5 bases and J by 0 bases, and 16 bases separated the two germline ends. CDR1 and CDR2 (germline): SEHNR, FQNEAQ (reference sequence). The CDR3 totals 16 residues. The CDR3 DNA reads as TGTGCCAGCAGCCCCGCAGGGAGTGAAACTAACTATGGCTACACCTTC. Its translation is CASSPAGSETNYGYTF.

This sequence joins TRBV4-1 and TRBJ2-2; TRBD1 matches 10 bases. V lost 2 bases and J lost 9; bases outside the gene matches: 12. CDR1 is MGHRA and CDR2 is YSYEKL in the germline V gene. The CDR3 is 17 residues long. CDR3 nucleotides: TGCGCCAGCAGCCAACGAATCAAGGGACAGGGGCTCCGGGAGCTGTTTTTT. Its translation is CASSQRIKGQGLRELFF.

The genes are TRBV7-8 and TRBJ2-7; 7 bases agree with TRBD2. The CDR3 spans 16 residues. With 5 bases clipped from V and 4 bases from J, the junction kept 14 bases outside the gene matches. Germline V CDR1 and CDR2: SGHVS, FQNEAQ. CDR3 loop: CASSHNEGPGGYEQYF. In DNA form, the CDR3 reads TGTGCCAGCAGCCACAATGAGGGGCCGGGGGGATACGAGCAGTACTTC.

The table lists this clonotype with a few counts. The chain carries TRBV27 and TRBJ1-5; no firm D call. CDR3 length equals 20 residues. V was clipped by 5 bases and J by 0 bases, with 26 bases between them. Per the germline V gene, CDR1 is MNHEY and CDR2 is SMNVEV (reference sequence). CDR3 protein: CASSLGFTGGGSYSNQPQHF. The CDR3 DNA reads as TGTGCCAGCAGTCTAGGTTTTACGGGAGGCGGGTCATATAGCAATCAGCCCCAGCATTTT.

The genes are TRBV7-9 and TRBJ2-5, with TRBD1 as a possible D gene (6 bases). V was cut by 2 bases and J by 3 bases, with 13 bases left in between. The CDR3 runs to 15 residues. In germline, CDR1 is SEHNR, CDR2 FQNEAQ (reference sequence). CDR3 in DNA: TGTGCCAGCAGCTTATCCGGGACACTTAAAGAGACCCAGTACTTC. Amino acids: CASSLSGTLKETQYF.

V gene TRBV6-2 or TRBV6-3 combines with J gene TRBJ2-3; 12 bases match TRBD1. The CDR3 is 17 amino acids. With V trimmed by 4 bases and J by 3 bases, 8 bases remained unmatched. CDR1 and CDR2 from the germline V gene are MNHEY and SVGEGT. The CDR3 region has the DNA TGTGCCAGCAGTTTCCTCCGGGACAGGGGGCAAACAGATACGCAGTATTTT. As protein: CASSFLRDRGQTDTQYF.

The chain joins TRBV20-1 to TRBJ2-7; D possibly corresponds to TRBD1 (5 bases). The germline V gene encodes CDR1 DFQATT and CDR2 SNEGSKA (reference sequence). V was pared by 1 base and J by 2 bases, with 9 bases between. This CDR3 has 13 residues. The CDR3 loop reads CSARVAGTYEQYF. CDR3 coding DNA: TGCAGTGCTAGAGTGGCAGGGACCTACGAGCAGTACTTC.

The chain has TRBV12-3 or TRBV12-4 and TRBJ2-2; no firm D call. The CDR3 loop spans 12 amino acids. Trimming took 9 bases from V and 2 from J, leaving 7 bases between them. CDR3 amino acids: CARYSNTGELFF. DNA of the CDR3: TGTGCCAGATACAGTAACACCGGGGAGCTGTTTTTT.

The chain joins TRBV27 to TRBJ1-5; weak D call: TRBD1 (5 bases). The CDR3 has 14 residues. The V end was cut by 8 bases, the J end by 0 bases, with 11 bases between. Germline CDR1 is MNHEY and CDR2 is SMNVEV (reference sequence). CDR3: CASRRGGSNQPQHF. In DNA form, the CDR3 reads TGTGCCAGCCGTCGGGGGGGTAGCAATCAGCCCCAGCATTTT.

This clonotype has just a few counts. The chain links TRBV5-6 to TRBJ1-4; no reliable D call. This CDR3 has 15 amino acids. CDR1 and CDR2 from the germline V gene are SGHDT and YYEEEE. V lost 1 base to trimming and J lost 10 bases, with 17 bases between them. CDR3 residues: CASSLFRAGVGKLFF. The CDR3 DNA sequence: TGTGCCAGCAGCTTGTTTCGCGCGGGCGTCGGAAAACTGTTTTTT.

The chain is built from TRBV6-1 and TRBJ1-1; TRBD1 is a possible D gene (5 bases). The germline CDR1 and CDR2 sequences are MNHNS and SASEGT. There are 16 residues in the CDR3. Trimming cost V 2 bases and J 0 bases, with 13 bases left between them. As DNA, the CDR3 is TGTGCCAGCAGTGAACTTTTCGGGGGATTGAACACTGAAGCTTTCTTT. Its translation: CASSELFGGLNTEAFF.